The rows below give T cell receptor beta chains drawn from one sample of a study of blood T cells in healthy people across ages. From the 5' RACE reads, TCRdb called clonotypes with MiXCR, one entry per CDR3 protein. The profile shows 850,000 to 1,300,000 distinct CDR3 sequences, more than 40% of them singletons. The sequencing input was blood. The source of these receptors is a woman aged 60-70 years in good health. The CDR3 runs from the conserved cysteine through the conserved F or W.

>TRBJ1-2|TRBV6-1
CASSEVAEYGYTF
>.|TRBV25-1
CASSERHEGGTASGEQYF
>TRBJ1-4|TRBV10-2
CATHTGGDNEKLFF
>TRBJ2-1|TRBV20-1
CSVSELVRDNEQFF
>TRBJ2-1|TRBV28
CASGPGLGFYNEQFF
>.|TRBV29-1
CSVEASSGSYNEQYF
>TRBJ2-7|TRBV7-9
CASSPGRPPYEQYF
>TRBJ2-7|TRBV27
CASAGTRQYF
>TRBJ2-5|TRBV18
CASSPRPSDEQYF
>TRBJ1-5|TRBV12-3/TRBV12-4
CASTPGWNRDGNQPQHF
>TRBJ1-4|TRBV20-1
CSARVPATNVKLFF
>.|TRBV27
CASSGGRNYEQYF
>.|TRBV15
CATSREVGPGPTLYEQYF
>TRBJ2-5|TRBV7-8
CASSSRQVQETQYF
>.|TRBV5-5
CASRILAGLYEQYF
>TRBJ1-2|TRBV28
CASSSPTGPNYGYTF
>TRBJ1-2|TRBV6-1
CASSEVARRDGYTF
>TRBJ2-1|TRBV10-2
CASSEPPGRAPNEQFF
>TRBJ2-7|TRBV7-2
CASSVQTGEQYF
>TRBJ2-7|TRBV6-6
CASSYSSLAGGFYEQYF
>TRBJ2-7|TRBV3-1
CASSHGTSGEQYF
>TRBJ2-7|TRBV20-1
CSASPQLAGEQYF
>TRBJ1-2|TRBV12-3/TRBV12-4
CASSFGGGGQGPIFYGYTF
>TRBJ2-1|TRBV20-1
CSASLGGNLDEQFF
>TRBJ1-2|TRBV6-5
CASTTPGQSYGYTF
>TRBJ2-5|TRBV20-1
CSARWQGVSETQYF
>TRBJ2-3|TRBV5-1
CASSGGQGITDTQYF
>TRBJ2-1|TRBV15
CATSISRDTYNEQFF
>TRBJ2-5|TRBV4-2
CASSHSSGNLQETQYF
>TRBJ2-5|TRBV5-1
CASSLAGKEETQYF
>TRBJ2-7|TRBV15
CATSREQTEQYF
>TRBJ1-5|TRBV20-1
CSAQPGSFNQPQHF
>TRBJ2-7|TRBV15
CATSSTFSYEQYF
>TRBJ2-7|TRBV29-1
CSVGVDSTRQYF
>.|TRBV30
CAWSGQGVGETQYF
>TRBJ2-4|TRBV7-9
CASSLDMAGVFAKNIQYF
>TRBJ2-1|TRBV6-5
CASSLRVGVGYLNEQFF
>TRBJ2-2|TRBV7-2
CASRGTGELFF
>TRBJ1-2|TRBV29-1
CSVEDWGGGYTF
>TRBJ2-5|TRBV12-1
CASIERETEETQYF
>TRBJ2-7|TRBV4-1
CASSQREGLYEQYF
>TRBJ1-4|TRBV6-5
CASSYFPGQSNEKLFF
>TRBJ2-1|TRBV13
CASTPRQGTYNEQFF
>TRBJ2-5|TRBV20-1
CSARDWNSKETQYF
>TRBJ2-5|TRBV10-3
CATRRLAGDETQYF
>TRBJ2-7|TRBV12-3/TRBV12-4
CASSQSGTTYEQYF
>TRBJ2-2|TRBV6-2/TRBV6-3
CASSRQGAGELFF
>TRBJ2-2|TRBV12-5
CASRGASGNTGELFF
>TRBJ2-6|TRBV20-1
CSARDRVGLAGGFGANVLTF
>TRBJ1-2|TRBV5-1
CASSGDRVHGYTF
>TRBJ2-7|TRBV6-1
CASSAEGGTQNYEQYF
>TRBJ2-5|TRBV20-1
CSARDPKAGTQYF
>TRBJ2-1|TRBV28
CASSTILVKEQFF
>TRBJ1-1|TRBV10-3
CAIRNSDSKNTEAFF
>TRBJ2-3|TRBV4-2
CASSPDSIRDTQYF